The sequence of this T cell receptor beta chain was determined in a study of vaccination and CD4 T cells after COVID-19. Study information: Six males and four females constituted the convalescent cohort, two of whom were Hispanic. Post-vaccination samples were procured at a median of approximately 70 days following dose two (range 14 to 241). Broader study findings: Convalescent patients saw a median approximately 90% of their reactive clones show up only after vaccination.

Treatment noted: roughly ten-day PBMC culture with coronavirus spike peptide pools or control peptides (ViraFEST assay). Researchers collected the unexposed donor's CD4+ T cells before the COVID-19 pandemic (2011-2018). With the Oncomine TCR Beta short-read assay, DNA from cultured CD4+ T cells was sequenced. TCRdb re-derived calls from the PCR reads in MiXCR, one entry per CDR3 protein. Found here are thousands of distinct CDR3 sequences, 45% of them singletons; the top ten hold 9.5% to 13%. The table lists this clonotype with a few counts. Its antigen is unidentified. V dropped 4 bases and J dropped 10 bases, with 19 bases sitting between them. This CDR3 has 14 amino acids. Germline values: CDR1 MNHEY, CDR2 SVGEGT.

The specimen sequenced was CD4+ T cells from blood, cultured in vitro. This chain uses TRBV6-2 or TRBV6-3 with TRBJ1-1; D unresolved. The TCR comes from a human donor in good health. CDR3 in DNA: TGTGCCAGCAGTTCCCCCCGCCCAGGCCGGTTAGCTTTCTTT. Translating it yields CASSSPRPGRLAFF.